This TCR beta chain emerged from a study of blood T cell repertoires in COVID-19. Turning to the study itself: Samples representing acute and convalescent COVID-19 were sourced from the United States, Italy and Spain. From T cells, B-cell-depleted T cells, or PBMCs came the material, which was cDNA or gDNA.

Per the study methods: For nucleated cells, counts were estimated from reference gene primer amplification. The method was immunoSEQ multiplex PCR; TCRdb's version includes in-frame clones alone and lacks a portion of them. V and J calls and clone size are copied from that table; D and trimming were computed from the DNA. The profile shows roughly 200,000 clones, more than 75% of them singletons. This TCR derives from a woman between 50 and 59 years old with active or convalescent COVID-19. Sequencing was carried out using peripheral blood.

The chain's CDR3 is CASSTNRDGYTF. The CDR3 DNA is TGTGCCAGCAGTACCAACAGGGATGGCTACACCTTC. This chain joins TRBV27 and TRBJ1-2; the D gene is possibly TRBD1 (6 bases). Trimming left V 5 bases short and J 6 bases short, with 10 bases between. Germline V lookup: CDR1 MNHEY, CDR2 SMNVEV (reference sequence). The CDR3 runs 12 residues.